These T cell receptor beta chains were read from a single sample in a study of T cell responses to AZD1222 COVID-19 vaccine. The assay was immunoSEQ multiplex PCR, and TCRdb's table has in-frame clones only and misses some. The sample has some 97,000 clones, approximately 87% seen once; the top ten hold around 3.2%. This specimen consisted of peripheral blood, obtained on day 0 of AZD1222 vaccination. The receptors were gathered from an adult in good health. CDR3s include the opening cysteine and the closing phenylalanine or tryptophan. The D gene is left open where the match is weak. Rows give clone size only sometimes, using once, few, many, or a class for an expanded clone.

TRBV5-6	NA	NA	TRBJ1-2	TGTGCCAGCAGCTCGCTGGACACTAACTATGGCTACACCTTC	CASSSLDTNYGYTF
TRBV13	NA	NA	TRBJ2-3	TGTGCCAGCAGCCGGGGGGCCCAAACAGATACGCAGTATTTT	CASSRGAQTDTQYF
TRBV27	NA	few	TRBJ1-6	TGTGCCAGCAGTTTAAGCGGGGGGCTGTCTCCCCTCCACTTT	CASSLSGGLSPLHF
TRBV18	NA	NA	TRBJ1-2	TGTGCCAGCTCACCCGCAGAGCATTATAACTATGGCTACACCTTC	CASSPAEHYNYGYTF
TRBV20-1	TRBD2	NA	TRBJ2-7	TGCAGTGCTAGTCGATTGCTAGCGGGGGGGCCGGTGATCGAGCAGTACTTC	CSASRLLAGGPVIEQYF
TRBV7-2	TRBD2	NA	TRBJ2-1	TGTGCCAGCAGCTTCACTAGCGTCGGTGAGCAGTTCTTC	CASSFTSVGEQFF
TRBV7-2	TRBD2	NA	TRBJ2-7	TGTGCCAGCAGCTTAAACGGGGGGGCCGCCTACGAGCAGTACTTC	CASSLNGGAAYEQYF
TRBV11-2	NA	few	TRBJ1-1	TGTGCCAGCAGCCCATGGTTCCAGGGGATGAACACTGAAGCTTTCTTT	CASSPWFQGMNTEAFF
TRBV5-1	NA	NA	TRBJ2-3	TGCGCCAGCAGCTTGTCGGTGGGTACAGATACGCAGTATTTT	CASSLSVGTDTQYF
TRBV12-3/TRBV12-4	NA	NA	TRBJ1-2	TGTGCCAGCAGTGTGGACAGACAAAGGGGCTACACCTTC	CASSVDRQRGYTF
TRBV3-1/TRBV3-2	NA	NA	TRBJ1-3	TGTGCCAGCAGCCAAGACCCCGGCCGTGGAAACACCATATATTTT	CASSQDPGRGNTIYF
TRBV11-2	NA	once	TRBJ1-5	TGTGCCAGCAGCCTAGCCCCCGAGGATCAGCCCCAGCATTTT	CASSLAPEDQPQHF
TRBV29-1	NA	once	TRBJ1-5	TGCAGCGTTGCCCTGACAGGAGATAGCAATCAGCCCCAGCATTTT	CSVALTGDSNQPQHF
TRBV2	TRBD1	NA	TRBJ1-6	TGTGCCAGCATGGGACAGGGCCTAGCACCCCTCCACTTT	CASMGQGLAPLHF
TRBV27	TRBD1	NA	TRBJ1-6	TGTGCCAGCGGTACCGGGACAGGGGGTATCTCCCTCCACTTT	CASGTGTGGISLHF
TRBV2	TRBD1	NA	TRBJ2-7	TGTGCCAGCAAGTATGAGACAGGGCTCCACGAGCAGTACTTC	CASKYETGLHEQYF
TRBV19	TRBD1	few	TRBJ1-5	TGTGCCAGTAGTACAACACAGGGGAACAATCAGCCCCAGCATTTT	CASSTTQGNNQPQHF
TRBV28	TRBD1	NA	TRBJ1-4	TGTGCCAGCAGTTTATGGGGACAGGAGGCGGCAACTAATGAAAAACTGTTTTTT	CASSLWGQEAATNEKLFF
TRBV12-3/TRBV12-4	NA	NA	TRBJ1-1	TGTGCCAGCAGTTTTTGGGGGGATACTGAAGCTTTCTTT	CASSFWGDTEAFF
TRBV7-8	NA	NA	TRBJ1-1	TGTGCCAGCAGGTCTTCCGCATCCACTGAAGCTTTCTTT	CASRSSASTEAFF
TRBV6-5	TRBD1	NA	TRBJ1-2	TGTGCCAGCTTCTCCGGGACAGGGGTCTATGGCTACACCTTC	CASFSGTGVYGYTF
TRBV27	NA	NA	TRBJ1-6	TGTGCCAGCCGCCCCCAGAGCTCCTATAATTCACCCCTCCACTTT	CASRPQSSYNSPLHF
TRBV5-5	TRBD1	NA	TRBJ1-2	TGTGCCAGCAGCGGACAGGGGGCGCTTCGCTATGGCTACACCTTC	CASSGQGALRYGYTF
TRBV28	NA	NA	TRBJ1-5	TGTGCCAGCAGTCCTCGGGGGAGGGGGATTAGCAATCAGCCCCAGCATTTT	CASSPRGRGISNQPQHF
TRBV18	NA	NA	TRBJ2-1	TGTGCCAGCTCACGGGTCGGGACAAACAATGAGCAGTTCTTC	CASSRVGTNNEQFF
TRBV6-2/TRBV6-3	TRBD2	NA	TRBJ2-5	TGTGCCAGCAGCTTCCTGGCGGGGGGATGGGAGACCCAGTACTTC	CASSFLAGGWETQYF
TRBV9	NA	NA	TRBJ1-2	TGTGCCAGCAGCGCGACAGGAGAGGTGTATGGCTACACCTTC	CASSATGEVYGYTF